This record concerns one TCR beta chain sequence. The antigen is not known. The entry originates in a study of a mutant IDH1 vaccine in newly diagnosed glioma. Across the study: Vaccine dosing followed radiotherapy by 4-6 weeks, or accompanied temozolomide cycles. There were approximately 60% males and around 40% females among treated patients, whose mean age was about 40 years.

TCRdb's copy holds only in-frame clones and misses some; the assay was immunoSEQ multiplex PCR. The table records 45,000 to 60,000 clones, over 75% of them present only once. Time point here: week 11, during vaccination. Every vaccine dose comprised 300 ug of mutant IDH1 20-mer peptide plus topical imiquimod. CDR3 length equals 14 residues. Per germline, CDR1 MNHNY and CDR2 SVGAGI (reference sequence). V gave up 5 bases and J gave up 7 bases; unmatched junction bases: 8. This chain uses TRBV6-6 with TRBJ2-7; 10 bases agree with TRBD1. The TCR comes from a man aged 45 to 65 with glioma. Sequences were derived from PBMCs, sampled from a glioma patient whose treatment included an IDH1 peptide vaccine. The CDR3, as DNA: TGTGCCAGCAGTCCCGGGACAGGGGTGATAGAGCAGTACTTC. It encodes CASSPGTGVIEQYF.